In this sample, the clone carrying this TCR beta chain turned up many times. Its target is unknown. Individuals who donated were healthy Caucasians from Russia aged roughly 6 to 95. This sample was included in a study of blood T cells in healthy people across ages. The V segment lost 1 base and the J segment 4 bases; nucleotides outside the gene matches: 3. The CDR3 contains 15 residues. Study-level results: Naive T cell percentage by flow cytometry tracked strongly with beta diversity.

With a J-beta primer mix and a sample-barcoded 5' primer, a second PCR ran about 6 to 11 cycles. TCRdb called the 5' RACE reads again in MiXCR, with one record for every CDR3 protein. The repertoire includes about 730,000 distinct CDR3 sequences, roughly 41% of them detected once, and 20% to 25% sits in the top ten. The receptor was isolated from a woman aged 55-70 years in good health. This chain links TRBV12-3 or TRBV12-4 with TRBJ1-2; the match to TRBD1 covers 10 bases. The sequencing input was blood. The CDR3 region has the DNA TGTGCCAGCAGTTTAGGGGGACAGGGGTTCTATGGCTACACCTTC. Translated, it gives CASSLGGQGFYGYTF.